This T cell receptor beta chain stems from a study of blood T cell repertoires in COVID-19. The CDR3 totals 13 residues. Germline assignment: CDR1 SGHRS and CDR2 YFSETQ. V was clipped by 3 bases and J by 1 base, with 7 bases between them. Repertoires were generated with immunoSEQ multiplex PCR, while TCRdb's copy carries only in-frame clones and drops some. The table shows 65,000 to 70,000 clones, with more than 75% occurring only once. The V gene is TRBV5-1, the J gene TRBJ1-2; tentative D call: TRBD1 (5 bases). Material: peripheral blood. The receptor comes from a woman aged 60-70 years with acute or convalescent COVID-19. DNA of the CDR3: TGCGCCAGCAGCTCGGGGGGTAACTATGGCTACACCTTC. As protein: CASSSGGNYGYTF.